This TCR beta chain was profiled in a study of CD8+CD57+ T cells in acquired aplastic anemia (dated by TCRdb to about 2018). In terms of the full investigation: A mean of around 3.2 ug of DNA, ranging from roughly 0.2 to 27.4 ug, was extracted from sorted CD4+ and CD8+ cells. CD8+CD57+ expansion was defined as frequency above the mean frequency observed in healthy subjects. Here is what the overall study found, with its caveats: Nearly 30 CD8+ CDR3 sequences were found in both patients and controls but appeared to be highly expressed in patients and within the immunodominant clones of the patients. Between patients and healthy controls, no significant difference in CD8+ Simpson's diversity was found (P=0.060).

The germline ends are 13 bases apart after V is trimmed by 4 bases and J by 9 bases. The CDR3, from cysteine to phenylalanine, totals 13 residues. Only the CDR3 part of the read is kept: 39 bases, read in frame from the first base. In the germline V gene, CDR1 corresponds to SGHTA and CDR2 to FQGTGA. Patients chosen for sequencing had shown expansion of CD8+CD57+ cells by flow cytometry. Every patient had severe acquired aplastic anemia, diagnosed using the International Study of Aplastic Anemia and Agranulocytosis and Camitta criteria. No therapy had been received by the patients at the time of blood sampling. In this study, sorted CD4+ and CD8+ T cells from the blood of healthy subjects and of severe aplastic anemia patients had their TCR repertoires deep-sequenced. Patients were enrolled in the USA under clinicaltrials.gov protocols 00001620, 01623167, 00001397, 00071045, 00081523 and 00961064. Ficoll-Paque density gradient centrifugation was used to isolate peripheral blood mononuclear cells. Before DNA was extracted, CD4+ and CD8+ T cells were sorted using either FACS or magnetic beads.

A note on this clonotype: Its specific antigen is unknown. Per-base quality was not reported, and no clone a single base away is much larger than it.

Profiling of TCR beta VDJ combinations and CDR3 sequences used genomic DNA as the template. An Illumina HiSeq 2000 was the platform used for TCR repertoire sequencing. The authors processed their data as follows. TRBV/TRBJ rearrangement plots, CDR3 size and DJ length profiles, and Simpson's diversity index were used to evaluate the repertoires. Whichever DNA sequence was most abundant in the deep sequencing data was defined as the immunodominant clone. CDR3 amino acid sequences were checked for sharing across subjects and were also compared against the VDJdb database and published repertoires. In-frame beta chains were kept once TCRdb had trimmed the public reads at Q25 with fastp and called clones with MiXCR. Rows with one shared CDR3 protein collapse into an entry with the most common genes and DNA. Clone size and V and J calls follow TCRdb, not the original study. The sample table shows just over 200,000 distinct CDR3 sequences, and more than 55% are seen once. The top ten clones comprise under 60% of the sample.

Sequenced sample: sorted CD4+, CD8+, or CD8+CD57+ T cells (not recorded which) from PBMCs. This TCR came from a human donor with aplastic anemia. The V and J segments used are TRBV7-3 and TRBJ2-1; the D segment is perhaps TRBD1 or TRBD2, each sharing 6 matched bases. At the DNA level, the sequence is TGTGCCAGCAGCTATCTGGGGGGCAGTGAGCAGTTCTTC. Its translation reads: CASSYLGGSEQFF.